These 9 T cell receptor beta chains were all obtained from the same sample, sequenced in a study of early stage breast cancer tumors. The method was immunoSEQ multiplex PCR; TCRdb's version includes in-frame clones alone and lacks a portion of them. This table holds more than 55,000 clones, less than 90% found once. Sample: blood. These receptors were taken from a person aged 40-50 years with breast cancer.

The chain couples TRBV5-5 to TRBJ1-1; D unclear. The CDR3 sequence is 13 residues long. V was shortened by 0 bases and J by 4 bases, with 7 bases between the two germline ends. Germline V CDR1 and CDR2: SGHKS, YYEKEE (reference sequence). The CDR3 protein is CASSLATVTEAFF. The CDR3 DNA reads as TGTGCCAGCAGCTTGGCCACAGTCACTGAAGCTTTCTTT.

This CDR3 reads CASSRGGGRNTEAFF. The CDR3 DNA follows: TGTGCCAGCAGCCGGGGAGGGGGGCGGAACACTGAAGCTTTCTTT. The chain carries TRBV6-5 and TRBJ1-1, with D tentatively TRBD1 (6 bases). CDR3 length: 15 residues. The germline V gene encodes CDR1 MNHEY and CDR2 SVGAGI. With 6 bases removed from V and 1 base from J, the gap between germline ends came to 15 bases.

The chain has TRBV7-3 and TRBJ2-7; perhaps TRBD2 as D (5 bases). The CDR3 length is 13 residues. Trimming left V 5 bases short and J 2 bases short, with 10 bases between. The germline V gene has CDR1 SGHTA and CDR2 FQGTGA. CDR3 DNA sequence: TGTGCCAGCAGCGAGGGATCCACCTACGAGCAGTACTTC. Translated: CASSEGSTYEQYF. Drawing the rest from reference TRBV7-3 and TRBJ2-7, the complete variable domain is GAGVSQTPSNKVTEKGKYVELRCDPISGHTALYWYRQSLGQGPEFLIYFQGTGAADDSGLPNDRFFAVRPEGSVSTLKIQRTERGDSAVYLCASSEGSTYEQYFGPGTRLTVT.

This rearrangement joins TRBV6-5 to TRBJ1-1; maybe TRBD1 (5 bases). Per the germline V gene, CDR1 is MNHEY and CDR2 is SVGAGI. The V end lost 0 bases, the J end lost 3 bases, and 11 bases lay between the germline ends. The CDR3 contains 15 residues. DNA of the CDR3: TGTGCCAGCAGTTACTCGGGTGGGGGGGACACTGAAGCTTTCTTT. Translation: CASSYSGGGDTEAFF.

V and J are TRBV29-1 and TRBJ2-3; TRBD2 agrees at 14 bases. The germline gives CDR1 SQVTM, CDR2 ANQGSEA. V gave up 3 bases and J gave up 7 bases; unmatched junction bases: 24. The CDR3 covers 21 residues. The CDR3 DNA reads TGCAGCGTTGATCTTTCTCTTTCTTTAGTAGGGACTAGCGGGAGCGCTTATACGCAGTATTTT. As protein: CSVDLSLSLVGTSGSAYTQYF.

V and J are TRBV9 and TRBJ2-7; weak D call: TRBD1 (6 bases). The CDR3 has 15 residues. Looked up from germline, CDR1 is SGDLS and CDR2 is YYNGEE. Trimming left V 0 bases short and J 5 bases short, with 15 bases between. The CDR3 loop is CASSVGGGRGNEQYF. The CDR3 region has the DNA TGTGCCAGCAGCGTAGGAGGAGGAAGGGGGAACGAGCAGTACTTC.

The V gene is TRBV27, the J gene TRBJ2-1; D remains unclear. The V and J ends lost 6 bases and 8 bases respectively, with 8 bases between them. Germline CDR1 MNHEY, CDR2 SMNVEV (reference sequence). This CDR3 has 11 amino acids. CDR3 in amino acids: CASSRRHEQFF. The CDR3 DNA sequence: TGTGCCAGCAGCAGAAGACATGAGCAGTTCTTC.

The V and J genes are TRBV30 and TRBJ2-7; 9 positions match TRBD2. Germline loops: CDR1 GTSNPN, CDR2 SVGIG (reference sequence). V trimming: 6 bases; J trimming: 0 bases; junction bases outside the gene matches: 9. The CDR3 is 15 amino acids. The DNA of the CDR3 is TGTGCCTGTGTGGGACTAGCAGGGAACTCCTACGAGCAGTACTTC. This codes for CACVGLAGNSYEQYF.

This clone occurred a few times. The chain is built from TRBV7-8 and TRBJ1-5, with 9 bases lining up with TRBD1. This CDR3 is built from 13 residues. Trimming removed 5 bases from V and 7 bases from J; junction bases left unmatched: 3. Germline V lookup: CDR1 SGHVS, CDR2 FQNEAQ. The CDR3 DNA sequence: TGTGCCAGCAGCGGGACAGGGCAGCAGCCCCAGCATTTT. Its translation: CASSGTGQQPQHF.